This T cell receptor beta chain was identified in a study of technical replicates of blood from a handful of donors. The data were produced by immunoSEQ multiplex PCR, yet TCRdb's version contains in-frame clones alone and is incomplete. The table shows tens of thousands of clones, with approximately 92% occurring only once. CDR3 length: 15 amino acids. The V gene lost 1 base and the J gene lost 3 bases, with 9 bases spanning the gap. The germline V gene encodes CDR1 MNHNY and CDR2 SVGAGI (reference sequence). This chain joins TRBV6-6 and TRBJ2-2; TRBD2 might be the D (6 bases). Sequenced material: T cells isolated from PBMCs. The receptor was derived from a human donor in good health. CDR3 protein: CASSYLAEDTGELFF. CDR3 nucleotide sequence: TGTGCCAGCAGTTACTTAGCGGAGGACACCGGGGAGCTGTTTTTT.